A selection of T cell receptor beta chains follows, all from one sample in a study of blood T cell repertoires in COVID-19. The assay was immunoSEQ multiplex PCR, and TCRdb's table has in-frame clones only and misses some. The repertoire consists of some 150,000 clones, with around 84% occurring once and the leading ten covering approximately 15%. Sequencing was carried out using peripheral blood. Receptor source: a woman between 65 and 79 years old with COVID-19, enrolled during active disease. Each CDR3 is given with its conserved first and last residue. The D gene is left open where the match is weak. Clone size is shown for a subset of rows, as once, few, many or a class of expanded clone.

>TRBV15|.|TRBJ1-2|.
TGTGCCACCAGCGCCGGAGGAGGGGCCATTAGTTACACCTTC
CATSAGGGAISYTF
>TRBV18|.|TRBJ1-2|.
TGTGCCAGCTCACCTACGACAGATTATGGCTACACCTTC
CASSPTTDYGYTF
>TRBV4-2|.|TRBJ1-4|.
TGTGCCAGCAGCCAGGTGAATGAGGGCGCGCTGTTTTTT
CASSQVNEGALFF
>TRBV19|.|TRBJ2-3|.
TGTGCCAGTAGTCTCAGGGCCCCCACAGATACGCAGTATTTT
CASSLRAPTDTQYF
>TRBV9|.|TRBJ2-2|.
TGTGCCAGCAGCTCCCGGTACGAGAACACCGGGGAGCTGTTTTTT
CASSSRYENTGELFF
>TRBV5-1|TRBD2|TRBJ2-1|.
TGCGCCAGCAGAGGCGGGGCTAGCGGGAGCCACAATGAGCAGTTCTTC
CASRGGASGSHNEQFF
>TRBV20-1|.|TRBJ2-4|.
TGCAGTGCTAGAGATCGGGACATTCAGTACTTC
CSARDRDIQYF
>TRBV28|TRBD1|TRBJ1-4|.
TGTGCCAGCAGGCGACAGGGGGCGGGAGAAAAACTGTTTTTT
CASRRQGAGEKLFF
>TRBV29-1|TRBD2|TRBJ2-3|.
TGCAGCGTTGCGGGGGACAGGAGACTAGCGGGAGTCCCAGATACGCAGTATTTT
CSVAGDRRLAGVPDTQYF
>TRBV2|TRBD2|TRBJ2-3|.
TGTGCCAGCAAAGAGCGGGGGGGAACAGATACGCAGTATTTT
CASKERGGTDTQYF
>TRBV12-3/TRBV12-4|.|TRBJ1-3|once
TGTGCCAGCAACCAGGGGAAGCGCGCCATATATTTT
CASNQGKRAIYF
>TRBV14|.|TRBJ2-3|.
TGTGCCAGCAGCCAAGGGGGCCCAGATACGCAGTATTTT
CASSQGGPDTQYF
>TRBV25-1|.|TRBJ1-3|.
TGTGCCAGCAGAGGGACAAGAAATTCCGGAAACACCATATATTTT
CASRGTRNSGNTIYF
>TRBV15|.|TRBJ1-5|.
TGTGCCACCAGCAGAGATCGGGTGGGGGGAAATCAGCCCCAGCATTTT
CATSRDRVGGNQPQHF
>TRBV19|TRBD2|TRBJ2-1|.
TGTGCCAGTAGTATAGATCTACTAGCGGGAGTCAATGAGCAGTTCTTC
CASSIDLLAGVNEQFF
>TRBV5-4|.|TRBJ1-2|.
TGTGCCAGCACCGACAGGTTCGATGGGGGCTACACCTTC
CASTDRFDGGYTF
>TRBV7-2|TRBD2|TRBJ2-7|.
TGTGCCAGCAGCTTAGAGGGTAGCGGGACCCCCTTCGAGCAGTACTTC
CASSLEGSGTPFEQYF
>TRBV5-4|TRBD1|TRBJ1-2|.
TGTGCCAGCAGCCTGCAGACAGGGATCGGCTACACCTTC
CASSLQTGIGYTF
>TRBV5-1|.|TRBJ2-1|.
TGCGCCAGCAGTCGGGGTAGCGACTCCTACAATGAGCAGTTCTTC
CASSRGSDSYNEQFF
>TRBV9|TRBD1|TRBJ2-1|.
TGTGCCAGCAGCGTAGGGGATGCGACAGGGGGGAATGAGCAGTTCTTC
CASSVGDATGGNEQFF
>TRBV5-4|.|TRBJ1-1|.
TGTGCCAGCAGCCTCCCAGGGGAGTTAACTGAAGCTTTCTTT
CASSLPGELTEAFF
>TRBV7-8|.|TRBJ2-5|.
TGTGCCAGCAGCTGGGGAGTGGAGACCCAGTACTTC
CASSWGVETQYF
>TRBV5-4|TRBD2|TRBJ2-5|.
TGTGCCAGCAGCTTGGACGGGACTAGCGGAGAGACCCAGTACTTC
CASSLDGTSGETQYF
>TRBV19|.|TRBJ1-2|.
TGTGCCAGTAGTAGGGTAGGAACAGCAGCCCTATCGGGGGGCTACACCTTC
CASSRVGTAALSGGYTF
>TRBV5-4|TRBD1|TRBJ1-2|.
TGTGCCAGCAGCTCATTCCCGGGACAGGCCATGTTTAACTATGGCTACACCTTC
CASSSFPGQAMFNYGYTF
>TRBV9|.|TRBJ1-1|few
TGTGCCAGCAGCGTATCCGGCCACAGGTTATCGAACACTGAAGCTTTCTTT
CASSVSGHRLSNTEAFF
>TRBV27|.|TRBJ1-6|.
TGTGCCAGCAGTTTATTGTTTCGTCAGAATAATTCACCCCTCCACTTT
CASSLLFRQNNSPLHF
>TRBV4-2|TRBD2|TRBJ2-1|.
TGTGCCAGCAGCCAGAAAACTAGCGGAAATTACAATGAGCAGTTCTTC
CASSQKTSGNYNEQFF
>TRBV13|TRBD2|TRBJ2-3|.
TGTGCCAGCAGCTTAGGCCGACCAGGGAGGGGCACAGATACGCAGTATTTT
CASSLGRPGRGTDTQYF
>TRBV9|.|TRBJ1-4|few
TGTGCCAGCAGCGTAGGGCAGGGTGGAACTAATGAAAAACTGTTTTTT
CASSVGQGGTNEKLFF
>TRBV27|.|TRBJ1-6|.
TGTGCCAGCAGTTTATATCGCTCCTATAATTCACCCCTCCACTTT
CASSLYRSYNSPLHF
>TRBV19|TRBD1|TRBJ1-4|few
TGTGCCAGTAGTACGGGACAGGGAAATGAAAAACTGTTTTTT
CASSTGQGNEKLFF
>TRBV19|TRBD1|TRBJ2-5|.
TGTGCCAGTAGTCCGATTAGGACAGGGGATTACGAAGAGACCCAGTACTTC
CASSPIRTGDYEETQYF
>TRBV19|.|TRBJ1-2|.
TGTGCCAGTAGTCCAGGGTTGGGCTATGGCTACACCTTC
CASSPGLGYGYTF
>TRBV6-5|.|TRBJ2-1|.
TGTGCCAGCAGTTCAAAACCGGACAGTAACAATGAGCAGTTCTTC
CASSSKPDSNNEQFF
>TRBV28|.|TRBJ1-2|.
TGTGCCAGCAGTTCCCCGCGGAGCCCGAATTTTTCTAACTATGGCTACACCTTC
CASSSPRSPNFSNYGYTF
>TRBV10-3|TRBD1|TRBJ2-6|.
TGTGCCATCAGTGAGTCAGGGGACAGGGATCCAGGGGCCAACGTCCTGACTTTC
CAISESGDRDPGANVLTF
>TRBV24-1|TRBD1|TRBJ2-2|.
TGTGCCACCAGTGAAGGGACAGGGATCGCCGGGGAGCTGTTTTTT
CATSEGTGIAGELFF
>TRBV18|TRBD1|TRBJ1-2|.
TGTGCCAGCTCACCTTACGACAGGGGTTTATATGGCTACACCTTC
CASSPYDRGLYGYTF
>TRBV6-6|.|TRBJ1-2|.
TGTGCCAGCAGTTACTCGCACGGGGACTATGGCTACACCTTC
CASSYSHGDYGYTF
>TRBV6-5|TRBD1|TRBJ1-3|.
TGTGCCAGCAGACCTGGACAGGGGCCCGGGCGGACCATATATTTT
CASRPGQGPGRTIYF
>TRBV24-1|.|TRBJ1-2|.
TGTGCCACCAGTACGGGTGTAGGCTACACCTTC
CATSTGVGYTF
>TRBV5-5|TRBD1|TRBJ1-5|.
TGTGCCAGCAGCTCCGGGACAGGCAACAATCAGCCCCAGCATTTT
CASSSGTGNNQPQHF
>TRBV7-9|TRBD2|TRBJ2-5|.
TGTGCCAGCAGCTTAGGGGGGATAGGGAGGGCCAGGTATCAAGAGACCCAGTACTTC
CASSLGGIGRARYQETQYF
>TRBV10-3|.|TRBJ2-7|once
TGTGCCATCAGTGAGTTTCGGAGCTACGAGCAGTACTTC
CAISEFRSYEQYF
>TRBV10-3|.|TRBJ1-1|.
TGTGCCAGCCGGGAGGGTAGATTAGGAACTGAAGCTTTCTTT
CASREGRLGTEAFF
>TRBV27|TRBD1|TRBJ1-2|once
TGTGCCAGCGGCGGACAGGGACGGAACTATGGCTACACCTTC
CASGGQGRNYGYTF
>TRBV10-2|.|TRBJ2-2|.
TGCGCCAGCAGTGAGGTAGCAGCGAACACCGGGGAGCTGTTTTTT
CASSEVAANTGELFF
>TRBV28|TRBD1|TRBJ1-2|.
TGTGCCAGCAGTTCCCGGACAGGGTCGGGCTATGGCTACACCTTC
CASSSRTGSGYGYTF
>TRBV5-1|TRBD2|TRBJ2-1|.
TGCGCCAGCAGCGGGGGCGGCCTAGCGGGGTACAATGAGCAGTTCTTC
CASSGGGLAGYNEQFF
>TRBV4-2|.|TRBJ2-1|.
TGTGCCAGCAGCCACCGGAACCCGGGGTCCTACAATGAGCAGTTCTTC
CASSHRNPGSYNEQFF
>TRBV12-5|TRBD2|TRBJ2-1|.
TGTGCTAGTGGTTTGGTACGAAGACTAGCGGGAGGGCCGAGCTCCTACAATGAGCAGTTCTTC
CASGLVRRLAGGPSSYNEQFF
>TRBV28|TRBD1|TRBJ1-2|once
TGTGCCAGCAGTTTGCAGACAGGGTACACCTTC
CASSLQTGYTF
>TRBV2|.|TRBJ1-5|.
TGTGCCAGCAGTGAAGCATGGGGGGGCGACAATCAGCCCCAGCATTTT
CASSEAWGGDNQPQHF